This T cell receptor (beta chain) was observed in a study of blood T cell repertoires in COVID-19. As for the study in general: Some COVID-19 samples were acute and others convalescent; all came from the United States, Italy and Spain. T cells, B-cell-depleted T cells, or PBMCs provided the cDNA or gDNA that served as material.

The CDR3 has 16 residues. The V gene's germline CDR1 is LNHNV and CDR2 YYDKDF (reference sequence). The V end was cut by 4 bases, the J end by 0 bases, with 10 bases between. Per the authors' pipeline: Reference gene primer amplification yielded estimated nucleated cell counts. The method was immunoSEQ multiplex PCR; TCRdb's version includes in-frame clones alone and lacks a portion of them. V and J calls plus clone size are reproduced from that table; the DNA served to infer D and trimming. The sample records some 350,000 clones, around 91% being singletons. The rearrangement joins TRBV15 to TRBJ2-6; possible D gene TRBD1, 5 bases. The receptor was isolated from a woman under 30 who had recovered from COVID-19. Sequencing was carried out using peripheral blood. The CDR3 coding sequence is TGTGCCACCAGCAAGAACAGGCCCTCTGGGGCCAACGTCCTGACTTTC. Translated, it gives CATSKNRPSGANVLTF.